One and the same sample provided the 9 T cell receptor beta chains below, sequenced in a study of CXCR3-negative and CXCR3-positive naive CD8 T cells. Libraries of TRB cDNA were made by 5' RACE and carried UMIs. After re-calling the 5' RACE reads, TCRdb lists one entry per CDR3 protein, DNA absent. This table lists some 6,100 distinct CDR3 sequences. The sample consisted of naive CXCR3- CD8+ T cells from blood. Subset described: CD45RO-CCR7+CD27+CD95- naive CD8+ T cells lacking CXCR3 (TNR3-). These receptors all stem from a human donor in good health. Some clones in this sample may be carry-over from other donors' samples.

The chain joins TRBV20-1 to TRBJ1-2; the D call of TRBD1 rests on TCRdb alone, since no DNA is present to check it. Germline assignment: CDR1 DFQATT and CDR2 SNEGSKA (reference sequence). This CDR3 contains 12 residues. CDR3 sequence reads: CSASPPAPGYTF.

Judged by frequency, this clonotype is medium-sized. V gene TRBV20-1 combines with J gene TRBJ2-3; TCRdb's D gene call, TRBD1, goes unchecked for lack of DNA. Germline V CDR1 and CDR2: DFQATT, SNEGSKA (reference sequence). The CDR3 loop spans 15 amino acids. This chain's CDR3 is CSATGGQGPGGTQYF.

The V gene is TRBV7-2, the J gene TRBJ2-7. The CDR3 is 13 residues long. Germline V gene lookup returns CDR1 SGHTA and CDR2 FQGNSA. CDR3 residues: CASSRGGSYEQYF.

The chain uses TRBV19 and TRBJ2-1. CDR1 LNHDA and CDR2 SQIVND come from the germline V gene (reference sequence). The CDR3 is made up of 12 amino acids. The CDR3 reads CASSIAANEQFF.

The V call is TRBV7-2, the J call TRBJ2-5. The CDR3 totals 15 residues. The germline V gene encodes CDR1 SGHTA and CDR2 FQGNSA. The CDR3 region is CASSLAQVDFETQYF.

V usage is TRBV2 and J usage is TRBJ2-5; there is no DNA to check the TCRdb D call of TRBD2. Germline assignment: CDR1 SNHLY and CDR2 FYNNEI. The CDR3 is 16 residues long. The CDR3 sequence: CASSEPSDGGQETQYF.

This clonotype is classed as medium-sized by frequency. The chain couples TRBV5-1 to TRBJ2-1; TCRdb's D gene call, TRBD2, goes unchecked for lack of DNA. CDR1 SGHRS and CDR2 YFSETQ come from the germline V gene. The CDR3 is 15 residues long. The CDR3 here is CASSFTPEDNNEQFF.

Considering frequency, this clonotype is medium-sized (0.01 to 0.1%). The chain employs TRBV19 and TRBJ1-5. Germline V gives CDR1 LNHDA, CDR2 SQIVND (reference sequence). The CDR3 extends over 14 amino acids. The CDR3 loop is CASSPEDRNQPQHF.

Judged by frequency, this clonotype is medium-sized. CDR3 protein: CSALTLVNTNNEQFF. V usage is TRBV20-1 and J usage is TRBJ2-1; without DNA, the TCRdb call of TRBD2 cannot be checked. Per germline, CDR1 DFQATT and CDR2 SNEGSKA (reference sequence). The CDR3 is 15 amino acids.